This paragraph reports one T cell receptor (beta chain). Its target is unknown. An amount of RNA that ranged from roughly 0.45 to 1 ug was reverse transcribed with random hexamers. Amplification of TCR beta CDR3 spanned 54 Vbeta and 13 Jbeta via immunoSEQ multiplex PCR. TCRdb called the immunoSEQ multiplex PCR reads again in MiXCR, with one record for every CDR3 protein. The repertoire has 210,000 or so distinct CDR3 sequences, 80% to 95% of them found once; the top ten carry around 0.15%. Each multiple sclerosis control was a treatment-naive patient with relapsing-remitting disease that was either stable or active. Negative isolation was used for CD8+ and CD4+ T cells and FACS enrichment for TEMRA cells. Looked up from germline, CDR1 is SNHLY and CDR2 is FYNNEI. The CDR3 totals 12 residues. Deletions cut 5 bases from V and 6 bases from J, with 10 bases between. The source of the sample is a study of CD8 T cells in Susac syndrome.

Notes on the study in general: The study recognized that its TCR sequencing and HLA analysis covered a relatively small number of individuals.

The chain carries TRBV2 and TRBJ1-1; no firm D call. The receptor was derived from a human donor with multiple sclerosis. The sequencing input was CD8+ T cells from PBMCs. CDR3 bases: TGTGCCAGCAGTCCCGCGGCCCCTGAAGCTTTCTTT. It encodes CASSPAAPEAFF. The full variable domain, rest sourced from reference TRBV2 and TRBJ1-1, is EPEVTQTPSHQVTQMGQEVILRCVPISNHLYFYWYRQILGQKVEFLVSFYNNEISEKSEIFDDQFSVERPDGSNFTLKIRSTKLEDSAMYFCASSPAAPEAFFGQGTRLTVV.